The clone carrying this T cell receptor (beta chain) has only one observation. The target antigen is unknown. The table came from immunoSEQ multiplex PCR; TCRdb's copy has only in-frame clones and leaves some out. The sample lists nearly 55,000 clones; 81% were seen once. The sample is drawn from a study of PD-1 blockade in classical Hodgkin lymphoma. Whole-study results and caveats: A reduction in baseline TCR diversity was reportedly seen in newly diagnosed patients relative to healthy donors.

Each and every patient relapsed after autologous stem cell transplantation, and patients got differing brentuximab vedotin exposure. With 1 base removed from V and 5 bases from J, the gap between germline ends came to 4 bases. CDR3 length: 12 residues. Germline loops: CDR1 SGHVS, CDR2 FQNEAQ. This specimen consisted of peripheral blood mononuclear cells (PBMCs), obtained at baseline. The rearrangement joins TRBV7-8 to TRBJ2-3; D gene uncertain. The receptor's source is a human donor with classical Hodgkin lymphoma. As DNA, the CDR3 is TGTGCCAGCAGCTTAGGGAAAGATACGCAGTATTTT. It specifies CASSLGKDTQYF.